The clone carrying this T cell receptor beta chain was seen at least ten times. The antigen is unknown. In germline, CDR1 is SGHVS, CDR2 FQNEAQ. The CDR3 contains 13 residues. Deletions cut 3 bases from V and 0 bases from J, with 5 bases between. The data stem from a study of T cells in Graves' hyperthyroidism and ophthalmopathy. Study-level findings and limits: The model forecast ophthalmopathy, anticipating it by a median about 6.5 months before onset.

TCR beta CDR3 regions were amplified from RNA. The TCR CDR3 first-round RT-PCR relied on the HTBI primer set. TCRdb recomputed calls from the multiplex PCR reads with MiXCR, one row per CDR3 protein. Here the sample spans hundreds of thousands of distinct CDR3 sequences, 40% to 55% being singletons. The origin of this receptor is an adult man with Graves' disease, either hyperthyroidism or ophthalmopathy (not recorded which). This chain links TRBV7-8 with TRBJ1-1; D is uncertain. Sequences were obtained from peripheral blood or thyroid tissue (not recorded which). CDR3 region: CASSFGMNTEAFF. The DNA of the CDR3 is TGTGCCAGCAGCTTTGGGATGAACACTGAAGCTTTCTTT.